This TCR beta chain was recovered during a study of control samples from healthy donors and cancer patients. V lost 2 bases to trimming and J lost 6 bases, with 13 bases between them. The CDR3 totals 14 residues. Germline values: CDR1 MDHEN, CDR2 SYDVKM. Generated by immunoSEQ multiplex PCR, the TCRdb table keeps only in-frame clones and is missing some. The table includes over 70,000 clones, 85% to 90% detected once. The specimen sequenced was blood. The chain carries TRBV28 and TRBJ1-2; possibly TRBD1 for D (6 bases). This sequence was found in a woman aged 60 to 75 in good health. The CDR3 protein is CASSLRQGRHGYTF. The CDR3 DNA reads as TGTGCCAGCAGTTTACGGCAGGGGAGGCATGGCTACACCTTC.